A single sample gave rise to the 26 T cell receptor beta chains below, sequenced in a study of blood T cell repertoires in COVID-19. The method was immunoSEQ multiplex PCR; TCRdb's version includes in-frame clones alone and lacks a portion of them. Among approximately 220,000 clones listed, around 92% were seen once. The sequencing sample was made of PBMCs or T cells enriched from blood (not recorded which). These receptors were taken from a woman aged 25 to 39 with acute COVID-19.

This clone was seen only once. V gene TRBV11-2 combines with J gene TRBJ1-1, with D perhaps TRBD1 (5 bases). The CDR3 totals 16 residues. Germline CDR1 and CDR2: SGHAT and FQNNGV. V was shortened by 2 bases and J by 1 base, with 14 bases between the two germline ends. The DNA for the CDR3 is TGTGCCAGCAGCTTATTGGGGGGGGTTACGAACACTGAAGCTTTCTTT. Protein: CASSLLGGVTNTEAFF.

The V gene is TRBV5-6, the J gene TRBJ1-6, with D hard to call. With 0 bases removed from V and 6 bases from J, the gap between germline ends came to 7 bases. CDR3 length equals 14 residues. Germline CDR1 reads SGHDT; CDR2 reads YYEEEE. The CDR3 coding sequence is TGTGCCAGCAGCTTGGTCCAGGCTAATTCACCCCTCCACTTT. This encodes CASSLVQANSPLHF. The whole variable domain, remainder taken from reference TRBV5-6 and TRBJ1-6, is DAGVTQSPTHLIKTRGQQVTLRCSPKSGHDTVSWYQQALGQGPQFIFQYYEEEERQRGNFPDRFSGHQFPNYSSELNVNALLLGDSALYLCASSLVQANSPLHFGNGTRLTVT.

The rearrangement links TRBV2 to TRBJ2-1; 7 nucleotides align to TRBD1. Germline assignment: CDR1 SNHLY and CDR2 FYNNEI. The junction had 10 bases not matched to a gene; V was cut back by 6 bases and J by 8 bases. This CDR3 contains 14 residues. CDR3 in DNA: TGTGCCAGCAGCCGACAGGGCGGAGTTGATGAGCAGTTCTTC. This translates into CASSRQGGVDEQFF.

CDR3 DNA sequence: TGTGCCTGGAGTGTAGCTGCAGGGAATTCACCCCTCCACTTT. It yields the protein CAWSVAAGNSPLHF. This chain uses TRBV30 with TRBJ1-6, with D perhaps matching TRBD1 (5 bases). CDR3 length: 14 amino acids. Trimming took 0 bases from V and 7 from J, leaving 10 bases between them. Germline V CDR1 and CDR2: GTSNPN, SVGIG (reference sequence).

V usage is TRBV18 and J usage is TRBJ2-2; D might be TRBD2 (5 bases). The V gene lost 4 bases and the J gene lost 6 bases, with 24 bases spanning the gap. The CDR3 is made up of 18 amino acids. Germline CDR1 and CDR2: KGHSH and LQKENI. CDR3 DNA sequence: TGTGCCAGCTCACACCGGGGAAACTACGGGGATGGCCCCGGGGAGCTGTTTTTT. As protein: CASSHRGNYGDGPGELFF.

The chain links TRBV28 to TRBJ1-6; 7 nucleotides align to TRBD1. The CDR3 consists of 15 residues. After removal of 5 bases from V and 6 bases from J, the junction contained 7 bases not matched to a gene. Germline CDR1 reads MDHEN; CDR2 reads SYDVKM. CDR3 loop: CASSVGTVLNSPLHF. In DNA form, the CDR3 reads TGTGCCAGCAGTGTTGGGACAGTACTTAATTCACCCCTCCACTTT.

This clone was observed a single time. The chain uses TRBV27 and TRBJ2-2; 12 bases are a match to TRBD1. Germline assignment: CDR1 MNHEY and CDR2 SMNVEV (reference sequence). The CDR3 is 18 residues long. Unmatched junction bases numbered 7, after V lost 4 bases and J lost 1 base. DNA of the CDR3: TGTGCCAGCAGTTCCGTCCGGGACAGGGGGCTGAACACCGGGGAGCTGTTTTTT. It codes for CASSSVRDRGLNTGELFF.

The V gene is TRBV18, the J gene TRBJ1-1; D is uncertain. The germline gives CDR1 KGHSH, CDR2 LQKENI. Trimming left V 5 bases short and J 1 base short, with 8 bases between. The CDR3 has 13 residues. In nucleotides, the CDR3 is TGTGCCAGCTCAGGAGACCAGAACACTGAAGCTTTCTTT. Amino acids: CASSGDQNTEAFF.

This chain connects TRBV7-2 to TRBJ1-5, with D hard to call. The CDR3 spans 13 residues. V lost 2 bases, J lost 5 bases, and 7 bases lay in between. CDR1 is SGHTA and CDR2 is FQGNSA in the germline V gene. The CDR3 is CASSLYYDQPQHF. The CDR3 DNA reads as TGTGCCAGCAGCTTATACTATGATCAGCCCCAGCATTTT.

The chain links TRBV5-4 to TRBJ2-7, with 9 bases that match TRBD1. This CDR3 is built from 15 residues. Germline CDR1 SGHNT, CDR2 YYREEE (reference sequence). The V and J ends lost 4 bases and 4 bases, in that order; junction bases with no gene match: 9. In nucleotides, the CDR3 is TGTGCCAGCAGCCCAAGGAAACAGGGGGCTTACGAGCAGTACTTC. It codes for CASSPRKQGAYEQYF.

J is TRBJ2-1 and V is TRBV3-1 (or the pseudogene TRBV3-2), with a possible D match to TRBD2 (5 bases). CDR1 and CDR2 (germline): LGHDT, YNNKEL (reference sequence). The CDR3 has 13 amino acids. The germline V and J ends were trimmed by 5 bases and 4 bases, with 9 bases remaining between them. The CDR3 protein is CASSSRLYNEQFF. CDR3 DNA: TGTGCCAGCAGCTCCCGACTATACAATGAGCAGTTCTTC.

This chain joins TRBV4-3 and TRBJ1-6; 10 bases align to TRBD1. The CDR3 runs to 17 residues. Trimming took 0 bases from V and 7 from J; bases not matched to a gene: 6. Germline assignment: CDR1 LGHNA and CDR2 YSLEER. The CDR3 loop reads CASSQDLRTGGNSPLHF. CDR3 DNA: TGCGCCAGCAGCCAAGATCTTAGGACAGGGGGAAATTCACCCCTCCACTTT.

CDR3 in amino acids: CASSPPGTDSYEQYF. The CDR3 nucleotides are TGTGCCAGCAGCCCTCCGGGGACAGACTCCTACGAGCAGTACTTC. The chain is built from TRBV7-6 and TRBJ2-7; 7 nucleotides line up with TRBD1. The CDR3 is 15 residues long. CDR1 and CDR2 from the germline V gene are SGHVS and FNYEAQ. The trim removed 5 bases at V and 0 bases at J, leaving 7 bases unmatched.

The chain links TRBV20-1 to TRBJ2-1; maybe TRBD2 (7 bases). CDR1 and CDR2 from the germline V gene are DFQATT and SNEGSKA (reference sequence). Trimming cost V 8 bases and J 10 bases, with 15 bases left between them. The CDR3 covers 11 residues. CDR3 loop: CSRRGAREQFF. The CDR3 coding sequence is TGCAGTCGACGGGGGGCCAGGGAGCAGTTCTTC.

This clone was seen a handful of times. The chain combines TRBV6-5 with TRBJ2-2; possibly TRBD2 for D (6 bases). The V and J ends lost 4 bases and 2 bases respectively, with 8 bases between them. CDR3 length equals 14 residues. The germline V gene has CDR1 MNHEY and CDR2 SVGAGI. The CDR3 coding sequence is TGTGCCAGCAGTTCTGGACTAAACACCGGGGAGCTGTTTTTT. It encodes CASSSGLNTGELFF.

The chain is built from TRBV5-1 and TRBJ2-2; D perhaps matches TRBD2 (5 bases). The germline V gene has CDR1 SGHRS and CDR2 YFSETQ. The CDR3 is 15 residues long. V was shortened by 0 bases and J by 1 base, with 7 bases between the two germline ends. The CDR3 reads CASSLGAGNTGELFF. In nucleotides, the CDR3 is TGCGCCAGCAGCTTGGGGGCGGGGAACACCGGGGAGCTGTTTTTT. Looking up the rest from reference TRBV5-1 and TRBJ2-2 gives the full variable domain: KAGVTQTPRYLIKTRGQQVTLSCSPISGHRSVSWYQQTPGQGLQFLFEYFSETQRNKGNFPGRFSGRQFSNSRSEMNVSTLELGDSALYLCASSLGAGNTGELFFGEGSRLTVL.

V gene TRBV9 combines with J gene TRBJ2-7, with a tentative D call TRBD1 (5 bases). The CDR3 length is 14 residues. CDR1 and CDR2 (germline): SGDLS, YYNGEE. Trimming pared 4 bases from V and 2 bases from J, leaving 13 bases between. As DNA, the CDR3 is TGTGCCAGCAGCCCCACAGGAACCCCCTACGAGCAGTACTTC. Translating gives CASSPTGTPYEQYF. Complete variable domain (other parts from reference TRBV9 and TRBJ2-7): DSGVTQTPKHLITATGQRVTLRCSPRSGDLSVYWYQQSLDQGLQFLIQYYNGEERAKGNILERFSAQQFPDLHSELNLSSLELGDSALYFCASSPTGTPYEQYFGPGTRLTVT.

This clone has more than one count but fewer than ten. The CDR3 DNA reads as TGTGCCTGGAGTGACGGGACAGGGGTGCGAGAGACCCAGTACTTC. This gives the protein CAWSDGTGVRETQYF. The rearrangement uses TRBV30 and TRBJ2-5; TRBD1 agrees at 10 bases. The CDR3 has 15 amino acids. V shed 1 base and J 4 bases; nucleotides not matched to a gene: 6. The germline V gene encodes CDR1 GTSNPN and CDR2 SVGIG (reference sequence).

About this clone itself: Other nucleotide sequences in the sample specify the same CDR3. This chain connects TRBV5-1 to TRBJ2-2; TRBD1 matches 7 bases. There are 14 residues in the CDR3. Germline V gene data show CDR1 as SGHRS and CDR2 as YFSETQ. With 0 bases clipped from V and 4 bases from J, the junction kept 0 bases outside the gene matches. CDR3 coding DNA: TGCGCCAGCAGCTTGGGACAGGGCACCGGGGAGCTGTTTTTT. Residues: CASSLGQGTGELFF.

This chain uses TRBV7-2 with TRBJ2-5; possibly TRBD2 for D (5 bases). Germline CDR1 is SGHTA and CDR2 is FQGNSA. V was cut by 5 bases and J by 5 bases, with 9 bases left in between. The CDR3 contains 12 residues. The CDR3 sequence is CASSPGLETQYF. The CDR3 DNA sequence: TGTGCCAGCAGCCCGGGGTTGGAGACCCAGTACTTC.

The gene calls are TRBV4-3 and TRBJ2-1; TRBD2 matches at 11 bases. CDR3 length: 15 amino acids. J was trimmed by 8 bases and V by 0 bases; bases with no gene match: 3. Per germline, CDR1 LGHNA and CDR2 YSLEER. CDR3 DNA: TGCGCCAGCAGCCAAGATAGGACTAGCGGGTATGAGCAGTTCTTC. The encoded protein is CASSQDRTSGYEQFF.

The chain uses TRBV19 and TRBJ2-2; TRBD2 matches 7 bases. V lost 0 bases and J lost 13; bases outside the gene matches: 5. CDR1 LNHDA and CDR2 SQIVND come from the germline V gene (reference sequence). This CDR3 spans 13 amino acids. The chain's CDR3 is CASSIDREGWLFF. Written as DNA, the CDR3 is TGTGCCAGTAGTATAGATAGGGAGGGATGGCTGTTTTTT.

The chain is built from TRBV5-8 and TRBJ2-2; 10 nucleotides line up with TRBD1. With V trimmed by 5 bases and J by 6 bases, 16 bases remained unmatched. CDR1 is SGHTS, CDR2 YDEGEE, per germline. The CDR3 consists of 18 residues. The CDR3 is CASRIPERTGGFSGELFF. The CDR3 DNA reads TGTGCCAGCAGGATCCCAGAGAGGACAGGGGGGTTCTCCGGGGAGCTGTTTTTT.

The rearrangement links TRBV30 to TRBJ1-3, with unresolved D. Deletions cut 0 bases from V and 4 bases from J, with 10 bases between. Germline CDR1 GTSNPN, CDR2 SVGIG (reference sequence). This CDR3 has 14 amino acids. CDR3 in DNA: TGTGCCTGGAGTGTTTCCTCCAGAGGAAACACCATATATTTT. Residues: CAWSVSSRGNTIYF.

The V gene is TRBV3-1 (or the pseudogene TRBV3-2), the J gene TRBJ1-1, with a possible D match to TRBD1 (5 bases). CDR3 length equals 16 residues. Germline lookup yields CDR1 LGHDT and CDR2 YNNKEL (reference sequence). Trimming removed 2 bases at V and 11 bases at J, with 24 bases between. The CDR3 DNA reads TGTGCCAGCAGCCAATTCCCTTCAACAGGAGTGGAAAAGGCTTTCTTT. It codes for CASSQFPSTGVEKAFF.

The chain couples TRBV9 to TRBJ1-6, with 7 bases lining up with TRBD1. With V trimmed by 0 bases and J by 0 bases, 3 bases remained unmatched. Germline CDR1 is SGDLS and CDR2 is YYNGEE. This CDR3 comprises 17 residues. The CDR3 DNA follows: TGTGCCAGCAGCGTAGGGGCAGGGGGCTCCTATAATTCACCCCTCCACTTT. Its protein product is CASSVGAGGSYNSPLHF.